This passage covers 8 T cell receptor beta chains from one sample sequenced in a study of T cell responses to AZD1222 COVID-19 vaccine. Sequencing was performed with immunoSEQ multiplex PCR; in TCRdb, only in-frame clones are kept and a portion is missing. The sample lists about 110,000 clones, around 85% occurring once. The sequencing here drew on peripheral blood, taken on day 0 of AZD1222 vaccination. The receptors come from an adult in good health.

The chain carries TRBV7-9 and TRBJ1-2, with 10 bases aligning to TRBD1. The V and J ends lost 5 bases and 8 bases, in that order; junction bases with no gene match: 14. The CDR3 runs 16 residues. Germline values: CDR1 SEHNR, CDR2 FQNEAQ (reference sequence). The CDR3 DNA reads TGTGCCAGCAGCCCAAGACGGACAGGGGGTATTGGGGGCTACACCTTC. It translates to CASSPRRTGGIGGYTF.

The CDR3 DNA sequence: TGTGCCAGTACGGACAACTCTGGAGAGACCCAGTACTTC. Translated, it gives CASTDNSGETQYF. The V gene is TRBV19, the J gene TRBJ2-5, with a tentative D call TRBD1 (5 bases). Deletions cut 7 bases from V and 4 bases from J, with 13 bases between. Germline CDR1 and CDR2: LNHDA and SQIVND (reference sequence). The length of the CDR3 is 13 residues.

The table lists this clone with a few counts. Other DNA sequences of this sample code for an identical CDR3. The chain is built from TRBV20-1 and TRBJ1-2; D gene uncertain. The germline V and J ends were trimmed by 0 bases and 4 bases, with 3 bases remaining between them. CDR1 and CDR2 (germline): DFQATT, SNEGSKA (reference sequence). This CDR3 is built from 11 residues. The CDR3 loop reads CSARDSYGYTF. The CDR3, as DNA: TGCAGTGCTAGAGACAGCTATGGCTACACCTTC.

The chain is built from TRBV3-1 (or the pseudogene TRBV3-2) and TRBJ1-2; 11 bases fit TRBD1. The CDR3 covers 17 residues. Germline values: CDR1 LGHDT, CDR2 YNNKEL (reference sequence). V was pared by 1 base and J by 3 bases, with 7 bases of the junction left unmatched. CDR3 region: CASSQARTGGAYYGYTF. CDR3 sequence (DNA): TGTGCCAGCAGCCAAGCTCGGACAGGGGGCGCTTACTATGGCTACACCTTC.

This clone was detected only once. The J gene is TRBJ2-3, the V gene TRBV10-1; 10 bases align to TRBD2. The CDR3 runs to 16 residues. V lost 3 bases, J lost 3 bases, and 6 bases stayed unmatched. Looked up from germline, CDR1 is WNHNN and CDR2 is SYGVQD (reference sequence). CDR3 sequence: CASSDLLAGETDTQYF. CDR3 DNA: TGCGCCAGCAGTGACCTCCTAGCGGGAGAGACAGATACGCAGTATTTT.

There are a few counts of this clone. The chain combines TRBV2 with TRBJ1-5, with no clear D. Germline lookup yields CDR1 SNHLY and CDR2 FYNNEI. V was cut by 3 bases and J by 5 bases, with 5 bases left in between. CDR3 size: 12 residues. CDR3 protein: CASSDQYQPQHF. CDR3 in DNA: TGTGCCAGCAGTGATCAGTATCAGCCCCAGCATTTT.

The chain carries TRBV11-2 and TRBJ2-6; D is ambiguous. Trimming pared 7 bases from V and 4 bases from J, leaving 2 bases between. CDR1 and CDR2 from the germline V gene are SGHAT and FQNNGV. The CDR3 length is 11 residues. This CDR3 reads CASTGANVLTF. The CDR3 region has the DNA TGTGCCAGCACCGGGGCCAACGTCCTGACTTTC.

This chain uses TRBV7-9 with TRBJ2-7; the D is unclear. V gave up 7 bases and J gave up 1 base, with 8 bases separating them. Germline values: CDR1 SEHNR, CDR2 FQNEAQ (reference sequence). The length of the CDR3 is 12 residues. This chain's CDR3 is CASTRVSYEQYF. Written as DNA, the CDR3 is TGTGCCAGCACAAGGGTGTCCTACGAGCAGTACTTC.